One T cell receptor beta chain is described in this entry. Its antigen is currently unknown. The source of the sample is a study of T cell responses to AZD1222 COVID-19 vaccine. Regarding the study as a whole: Just a handful of people given AZD1222 tested seropositive at baseline.

Deletions cut 0 bases from V and 0 bases from J, with 18 bases between. The CDR3 spans 19 residues. The germline V gene encodes CDR1 KGHSY and CDR2 FQNENV. The assay was immunoSEQ multiplex PCR, and TCRdb's table has in-frame clones only and misses some. Among approximately 140,000 clones listed, roughly 92% were seen once. The chain uses TRBV16 and TRBJ1-3, with TRBD1 as a possible D gene (5 bases). This clonotype originated in an adult in good health. The material sequenced was peripheral blood, taken on day 0 of AZD1222 vaccination. CDR3 in amino acids: CASSQSWTLDFSSGNTIYF. DNA for the CDR3: TGTGCCAGCAGCCAATCGTGGACACTAGATTTTAGCTCTGGAAACACCATATATTTT.